One sample yielded the 23 T cell receptor beta chains listed below, sequenced in a study of beta chain features in type 1 diabetes (dated by TCRdb to about 2018). The library was made by the immunoSEQ multiplex PCR assay. The entire isolated RNA was reverse transcribed using the High Capacity cDNA Reverse Transcription Kit, and thus expressed TCRB transcripts were sequenced. TCRdb retrieved this table from immuneACCESS and kept in-frame rearrangements only. Not all clones are present; in checked studies, unresolved V genes account for under half, and no reason is known for the remainder. The sample yields around 280,000 clones; under 8.5% were counted once. In total, the top ten clones hold roughly 1% of the sample. Sequenced: central memory CD4+ T cells from blood. These receptors originate from a woman aged 18-35 years in good health.

The chain carries TRBV11-1 and TRBJ2-3; tentative D call: TRBD1 (6 bases). The CDR3 covers 14 residues. Germline V gives CDR1 SGHAT, CDR2 FQDESV (reference sequence). V dropped 4 bases and J dropped 8 bases, with 16 bases sitting between them. The CDR3 DNA is TGTGCCAGCAGCTACATAGGGGGAGAGGGTACGCAGTATTTT. It codes for CASSYIGGEGTQYF.

This clone has a count of ten or more. The J gene is TRBJ1-1, the V gene TRBV5-4; D is uncertain. This CDR3 has 13 residues. The V gene lost 4 bases and the J gene lost 0 bases, with 7 bases spanning the gap. Per the germline V gene, CDR1 is SGHNT and CDR2 is YYREEE (reference sequence). CDR3 bases: TGTGCCAGCAGCCAGGATATGAACACTGAAGCTTTCTTT. Translation gives CASSQDMNTEAFF.

This clone was observed a few times. CDR3 in amino acids: CASSSGGDHLGYTF. The CDR3 region has the DNA TGTGCCAGCAGCTCTGGTGGGGACCACCTAGGCTACACCTTC. The V call is TRBV9, the J call TRBJ1-2, with D possibly matching TRBD1 (5 bases). Germline CDR1 SGDLS, CDR2 YYNGEE. Trimming removed 4 bases from V and 8 bases from J, with 18 bases in between. CDR3 length: 14 amino acids. Supplemented by reference TRBV9 and TRBJ1-2, the full variable domain reads DSGVTQTPKHLITATGQRVTLRCSPRSGDLSVYWYQQSLDQGLQFLIQYYNGEERAKGNILERFSAQQFPDLHSELNLSSLELGDSALYFCASSSGGDHLGYTFGSGTRLTVV.

This clone has a handful of counts. The chain has TRBV7-7 and TRBJ2-2; the D is unclear. The CDR3 contains 13 residues. Germline CDR1 is SSHAT and CDR2 is FNYEAQ (reference sequence). V lost 4 bases and J 4 bases, leaving 7 bases between the germline ends. The CDR3 sequence: CASSSGPTGELFF. CDR3 coding DNA: TGTGCCAGCAGCTCCGGCCCCACCGGGGAGCTGTTTTTT.

This clone is a singleton in its sample. One junction end does not reproduce the germline sequence, and a read error may be involved. Other DNA sequences within the sample encode an identical CDR3. This sequence joins TRBV7-7 and TRBJ2-2; a possible D gene is TRBD2 (5 bases). Germline CDR1 SSHAT, CDR2 FNYEAQ (reference sequence). This CDR3 has 15 residues. CDR3 loop: CASSLVGASIGELFF. CDR3 bases: TGTGCTAGCAGCTTAGTAGGCGCTAGCATCGGGGAGCTGTTTTTT.

The rearrangement joins TRBV28 to TRBJ2-5, with no clear D. The V gene lost 5 bases and the J gene lost 5 bases, with 15 bases spanning the gap. The CDR3 is made up of 14 amino acids. CDR1 MDHEN and CDR2 SYDVKM come from the germline V gene. Written as DNA, the CDR3 is TGTGCCAGCAGTCCCTTTTTGGATCTGGAGACCCAGTACTTC. Amino acids: CASSPFLDLETQYF.

The chain joins TRBV5-1 to TRBJ2-1; D call uncertain. V shed 0 bases and J shed 0 bases, with 7 bases lying between them. From germline, CDR1 is SGHRS and CDR2 YFSETQ. The length of the CDR3 is 15 residues. The CDR3 sequence is CASSLADSSYNEQFF. Written as DNA, the CDR3 is TGCGCCAGCAGCTTGGCCGATAGCTCCTACAATGAGCAGTTCTTC. The variable domain in full, completed from reference TRBV5-1 and TRBJ2-1, reads KAGVTQTPRYLIKTRGQQVTLSCSPISGHRSVSWYQQTPGQGLQFLFEYFSETQRNKGNFPGRFSGRQFSNSRSEMNVSTLELGDSALYLCASSLADSSYNEQFFGPGTRLTVL.

This clone was counted between two and nine times. This rearrangement joins TRBV5-1 to TRBJ1-1; the match to TRBD1 covers 8 bases. Germline-derived CDR1 and CDR2 are SGHRS and YFSETQ. The CDR3 consists of 16 residues. V was pared by 4 bases and J by 1 base, with 9 bases of the junction left unmatched. Here the CDR3 reads CASSRNSGTGNTEAFF. CDR3 coding DNA: TGCGCCAGCAGCAGGAACTCCGGGACAGGGAACACTGAAGCTTTCTTT.

The CDR3: CASSLQGLGGNIQYF. The CDR3 bases are TGTGCCAGCAGCTTACAGGGTCTGGGCGGAAACATTCAGTACTTC. The genes are TRBV7-2 and TRBJ2-4, with D perhaps TRBD1 (5 bases). Trimming cost V 2 bases and J 6 bases, with 14 bases left between them. This CDR3 is 15 amino acids long. In germline, CDR1 is SGHTA, CDR2 FQGNSA.

This clone turned up a few times. The sample carries other DNA sequences with the same CDR3. The J gene is TRBJ2-5, the V gene TRBV25-1; D perhaps matches TRBD1 (5 bases). This CDR3 is 12 amino acids long. Germline V lookup: CDR1 MGHDK, CDR2 SYGVNS. Trimming removed 5 bases at V and 5 bases at J, with 9 bases between. The CDR3 loop reads CASSPNRETQYF. DNA for the CDR3: TGTGCCAGCAGTCCAAACAGGGAGACCCAGTACTTC. Together with reference TRBV25-1 and TRBJ2-5, the CDR3 gives the full variable domain: EADIYQTPRYLVIGTGKKITLECSQTMGHDKMYWYQQDPGMELHLIHYSYGVNSTEKGDLSSESTVSRIRTEHFPLTLESARPSHTSQYLCASSPNRETQYFGPGTRLLVL.

The sample holds a few counts of this clone. CDR3 DNA: TGTGCCAGCAGCGCCGACAGGGGGCTTTACGAGCAGTACTTC. It codes for CASSADRGLYEQYF. The V and J genes are TRBV11-1 and TRBJ2-5, with 10 positions matching TRBD1. Near its end, the DNA agrees better with TRBJ2-7, so the J call may be wrong. The germline gives CDR1 SGHAT, CDR2 FQDESV (reference sequence). This CDR3 contains 14 residues.

This clone was counted between two and nine times. The CDR3 bases are TGTGCCAGTAGTGGGAGGTGGACAGCAGAGACCCAGTACTTC. This gives the protein CASSGRWTAETQYF. This chain connects TRBV19 to TRBJ2-5, with D perhaps assigned TRBD1 or TRBD2 (6 bases each). CDR1 is LNHDA, CDR2 SQIVND, per germline (reference sequence). V dropped 5 bases and J dropped 4 bases, with 14 bases sitting between them. The CDR3 is 14 residues long.

The chain recombines TRBV2 with TRBJ1-5, with no clear D. V was cut by 8 bases and J by 7 bases, with 15 bases left in between. CDR1 SNHLY and CDR2 FYNNEI come from the germline V gene. This CDR3 comprises 13 residues. This CDR3 is CASADSGGQPQHF. The CDR3 nucleotides are TGTGCCAGCGCGGATTCGGGCGGCCAGCCCCAGCATTTT.

This clone has more than one count but fewer than ten. The chain couples TRBV27 to TRBJ1-4; D not resolved. Per germline, CDR1 MNHEY and CDR2 SMNVEV (reference sequence). Deletions cut 7 bases from V and 8 bases from J, with 14 bases between. There are 13 residues in the CDR3. The CDR3 protein is CASMRQFGEKLFF. CDR3 DNA sequence: TGTGCCAGCATGCGGCAGTTTGGAGAAAAACTGTTTTTT.

At least ten counts were recorded for this clone. The J gene is TRBJ1-2, the V gene TRBV5-4; tentative D call: TRBD1 (6 bases). The germline CDR1 and CDR2 sequences are SGHNT and YYREEE (reference sequence). V was cut by 4 bases and J by 4 bases, with 14 bases left in between. The CDR3 loop spans 14 amino acids. Here the CDR3 DNA reads TGTGCCAGCAGCCCCGGCAGGGGAGGCTATGGCTACACCTTC. Protein sequence: CASSPGRGGYGYTF.

The CDR3 loop reads CASSLLTGRNTGELFF. In DNA form, the CDR3 reads TGTGCCAGCAGCCTATTGACCGGGAGAAACACCGGGGAGCTGTTTTTT. This rearrangement joins TRBV6-6 to TRBJ2-2; weak D call: TRBD2 (6 bases). The V and J ends lost 6 bases and 2 bases respectively, with 16 bases between them. This CDR3 region has 16 residues. Per the germline V gene, CDR1 is MNHNY and CDR2 is SVGAGI (reference sequence).

This clone appeared a few times. The V and J genes are TRBV19 and TRBJ1-2; no clear D gene. This CDR3 is built from 13 residues. Trimming removed 3 bases at V and 5 bases at J, with 10 bases between. In germline, CDR1 is LNHDA, CDR2 SQIVND (reference sequence). CDR3 nucleotide sequence: TGTGCCAGTAGTATCCGGGTGTGGTATGGCTACACCTTC. This sequence encodes CASSIRVWYGYTF.

This clone has a handful of counts. The chain combines TRBV6-6 with TRBJ2-3; D unresolved. Trimming pared 2 bases from V and 2 bases from J, leaving 8 bases between. CDR3 length equals 14 residues. CDR1 and CDR2 (germline): MNHNY, SVGAGI (reference sequence). CDR3 sequence: CASSYIQSTDTQYF. The CDR3 DNA is TGTGCCAGCAGTTACATTCAATCCACAGATACGCAGTATTTT.

This clone was seen many times. This chain connects TRBV5-4 to TRBJ1-2; D not certain. This CDR3 is built from 18 residues. V was pared by 1 base and J by 6 bases, with 25 bases between. Germline CDR1 is SGHNT and CDR2 is YYREEE (reference sequence). The CDR3 loop reads CASSLRVAGDGQRHGYTF. The CDR3 DNA reads TGTGCCAGCAGCTTGAGGGTGGCAGGAGATGGTCAGCGGCATGGCTACACCTTC.

This clone was seen at least ten times. The chain employs TRBV15 and TRBJ2-6; 7 bases align to TRBD1. Unmatched junction bases numbered 6, after V lost 2 bases and J lost 2 bases. Germline V gene lookup returns CDR1 LNHNV and CDR2 YYDKDF (reference sequence). The CDR3 consists of 17 residues. The CDR3 region has the DNA TGTGCCACCAGCAGACCCCAACAGGGGACTGGGGCCAACGTCCTGACTTTC. Amino acid sequence: CATSRPQQGTGANVLTF.

This clone was detected ten times or more. The chain has TRBV7-3 and TRBJ2-1; TRBD1 is a possible D gene (7 bases). Germline V lookup: CDR1 SGHTA, CDR2 FQGTGA. The length of the CDR3 is 16 residues. Trimming took 5 bases from V and 9 from J, leaving 23 bases between them. DNA of the CDR3: TGTGCCAGCAGCCCCCGTCGGCAGGGGGGCAGCGGTGAGCAGTTCTTC. Amino acids: CASSPRRQGGSGEQFF. Full variable domain (remainder filled in from reference TRBV7-3 and TRBJ2-1): GAGVSQTPSNKVTEKGKYVELRCDPISGHTALYWYRQSLGQGPEFLIYFQGTGAADDSGLPNDRFFAVRPEGSVSTLKIQRTERGDSAVYLCASSPRRQGGSGEQFFGPGTRLTVL.

A few counts support this clone. The V call is TRBV29-1, the J call TRBJ2-1, with 7 bases aligning to TRBD1. The CDR3 is made up of 14 amino acids. V shed 5 bases and J 7 bases; nucleotides not matched to a gene: 11. Germline loops: CDR1 SQVTM, CDR2 ANQGSEA. CDR3 sequence reads: CSVFHLGQRNEQFF. The DNA of the CDR3 is TGCAGCGTTTTTCACCTGGGACAGAGAAATGAGCAGTTCTTC.

This clone has just a few counts. J is TRBJ2-7 and V is TRBV18; D gene uncertain. CDR3 length equals 12 residues. V dropped 8 bases and J dropped 2 bases, with 10 bases sitting between them. In germline, CDR1 is KGHSH, CDR2 LQKENI. The CDR3 region is CASRGPTYEQYV. The CDR3 DNA sequence: TGTGCCAGCCGAGGACCAACCTACGAGCAGTACGTC.